This T cell receptor beta chain was found in a study of blood T cells in healthy people across ages. Findings and caveats of the study: It was the long-lived donors that had more naive CD4+ cells and higher diversity than aged donors.

Note on this clonotype: Antigen: not known.

From germline, CDR1 is MNHNS and CDR2 SASEGT. This CDR3 is 16 amino acids long. Trimming pared 0 bases from V and 14 bases from J, leaving 20 bases between. A sample-barcoded 5' primer and a J-beta primer mix were used in a second PCR of roughly 7 to 11 cycles. The yield of each sample was at least 2.5 million CDR3-containing paired-end reads. MiXCR, run by TCRdb on the 5' RACE reads, gives a single entry per CDR3 protein. In the table there are about 810,000 distinct CDR3 sequences, 35% to 40% of which are singletons. The J gene is TRBJ1-6, the V gene TRBV6-1, with TRBD1 as a possible D gene (6 bases). Sequencing used blood. The sequence came from a man between 18 and 35 years old in good health. As DNA, the CDR3 is TGTGCCAGCAGTGAAGCGGGGACACCCACCGGAGCATCCCTCCACTTT. Its translation is CASSEAGTPTGASLHF.